This TCR beta chain derives from a study of control samples from healthy donors and cancer patients. Data came from immunoSEQ multiplex PCR; TCRdb stores just in-frame clones and leaves some out. Seen here are over 150,000 clones, over 85% observed once, and the top ten hold just over 1.4%. The ends were cut back, 6 bases at V and 0 bases at J, with 14 bases in the middle. The germline V gene has CDR1 SGHAT and CDR2 FQNNGV. The CDR3 sequence is 15 residues long. Material: blood. The sequence was collected from a young man in good health. The chain joins TRBV11-2 to TRBJ2-5; no definite D call. As DNA, the CDR3 is TGTGCCAGCAGGCAAAACCTGGGGAACCAAGAGACCCAGTACTTC. This translates into CASRQNLGNQETQYF. Full variable domain (missing parts from reference TRBV11-2 and TRBJ2-5): EAGVAQSPRYKIIEKRQSVAFWCNPISGHATLYWYQQILGQGPKLLIQFQNNGVVDDSQLPKDRFSAERLKGVDSTLKIQPAKLEDSAVYLCASRQNLGNQETQYFGPGTRLLVL.